Each of the 9 T cell receptor beta chains below was sequenced from the same sample in a study of cytomegalovirus exposure and HLA in healthy donors. Both 60 Vbeta primers and 13 Jbeta primers went into the PCR. The data were produced by immunoSEQ multiplex PCR, yet TCRdb's version contains in-frame clones alone and is incomplete. In the table there are approximately 100,000 clones, 55% to 75% of which are singletons. Material: PBMCs. The receptors were gathered from a man aged 50 or older in good health and CMV-seronegative.

This clone showed up just once. The chain uses TRBV7-9 and TRBJ1-2; D is possibly TRBD1 (6 bases). The CDR3 consists of 14 residues. Trimming took off 4 bases at V and 5 bases at J, with 14 bases between the two ends. In germline, CDR1 is SEHNR, CDR2 FQNEAQ (reference sequence). CDR3 sequence: CASSSQGGSYGYTF. The DNA for the CDR3 is TGTGCCAGCAGCTCACAGGGTGGGTCGTATGGCTACACCTTC.

The chain recombines TRBV9 with TRBJ2-7, with TRBD2 as a possible D gene (7 bases). Germline values: CDR1 SGDLS, CDR2 YYNGEE. Trimming shortened V by 0 bases and J by 3 bases, and 19 bases separated the two germline ends. CDR3 length: 17 residues. The CDR3 region has the DNA TGTGCCAGCAGCGTAGTCATAGGGGGGGGAATCCTCTACGAGCAGTACTTC. This gives the protein CASSVVIGGGILYEQYF.

In its sample, this clone was seen once. The V and J genes are TRBV27 and TRBJ2-1; 8 bases agree with TRBD1. The CDR3 loop spans 16 amino acids. Germline V gives CDR1 MNHEY, CDR2 SMNVEV (reference sequence). V shed 3 bases and J 6 bases; nucleotides not matched to a gene: 10. CDR3: CASSFSTTRGRNEQFF. The CDR3 DNA reads as TGTGCCAGCAGTTTCTCAACGACCAGGGGGCGCAATGAGCAGTTCTTC.

The V call is TRBV14, the J call TRBJ2-3, with D uncertain. CDR3 size: 16 residues. Trimming cost V 1 base and J 1 base, with 12 bases left between them. CDR1 SGHDN and CDR2 FVKESK come from the germline V gene. CDR3 nucleotide sequence: TGTGCCAGCAGCCAAGCTGTCTCGAGGCGCACAGATACGCAGTATTTT. Its translation: CASSQAVSRRTDTQYF.

V usage is TRBV19 and J usage is TRBJ1-5; D not certain. This CDR3 contains 16 residues. Trimming cost V 6 bases and J 4 bases, with 19 bases left between them. CDR1 LNHDA and CDR2 SQIVND come from the germline V gene (reference sequence). This CDR3 reads CASRPPRGAYNQPQHF. CDR3 nucleotides: TGTGCCAGTAGACCCCCCCGGGGAGCCTATAATCAGCCCCAGCATTTT.

V usage is TRBV5-6 and J usage is TRBJ2-7, with a possible D match to TRBD2 (5 bases). The CDR3 is 14 residues long. V lost 3 bases to trimming and J lost 3 bases, with 13 bases between them. Germline CDR1 and CDR2: SGHDT and YYEEEE. The CDR3 coding sequence is TGTGCCAGCAGCTCCGGGATAATGTTCTACGAGCAGTACTTC. Residues: CASSSGIMFYEQYF.

This chain uses TRBV27 with TRBJ1-2, with 7 bases identical to TRBD1. The CDR3 contains 13 residues. With 8 bases clipped from V and 4 bases from J, the junction kept 7 bases outside the gene matches. From germline, CDR1 is MNHEY and CDR2 SMNVEV (reference sequence). The DNA for the CDR3 is TGTGCCAGCGCGACAGGGAGTTTCTATGGCTACACCTTC. Translating it yields CASATGSFYGYTF.

The genes are TRBV29-1 and TRBJ2-3; D ambiguous. The CDR3 totals 13 residues. V was shortened by 7 bases and J by 9 bases, with 20 bases between the two germline ends. Germline CDR1 and CDR2: SQVTM and ANQGSEA. CDR3 region: CSALGQPLLTQYF. As DNA, the CDR3 is TGCAGCGCCCTAGGTCAGCCGTTGCTGACGCAGTATTTT.

The V call is TRBV7-2, the J call TRBJ2-3, with 11 bases fitting TRBD1. V trimming: 5 bases; J trimming: 5 bases; junction bases outside the gene matches: 9. The CDR3 is 16 residues long. Looked up from germline, CDR1 is SGHTA and CDR2 is FQGNSA. CDR3 sequence (DNA): TGTGCCAGCAGCGCGCCCGGACAGGGGGCAAAAGATACGCAGTATTTT. It encodes CASSAPGQGAKDTQYF.